This TCR beta chain was found in a study of graft-versus-host responses after intestinal transplantation. Study-level background: For 2 to 4 years after anti-thymocyte globulin induction, all recipients took tacrolimus and steroids. Regarding the study as a whole: After transplant, early declines in HvG clones were associated with peak levels of circulating GvH clones. Subjects displaying graft-donor T cell macrochimerism possessed elevated graft-versus-host to host-versus-graft clonal ratios inside allografts.

Notes on this clone: The antigen is undetermined.

Processing of graft tissue released intraepithelial and lamina propria lymphocytes. Sequencing used immunoSEQ multiplex PCR; TCRdb keeps in-frame clones, though not all of them. The table shows more than 13,000 clones, with around two thirds occurring only once. This CDR3 has 16 residues. Per the germline V gene, CDR1 is SGHRS and CDR2 is YFSETQ. This receptor was taken from a human patient who received an intestinal transplant, so some T cells may come from the graft donor. The rearrangement uses TRBV5-1 and TRBJ2-5; D perhaps matches TRBD2 (6 bases). Near its end, the DNA agrees better with TRBJ2-7, so the J call may be wrong. The sequencing here drew on ileum tissue, taken almost 700 days after intestinal transplantation. CDR3 bases: TGCGCCAGCAGTCAACAACCCCGGGACTCTTCCAACGAGCAGTACTTC. It specifies CASSQQPRDSSNEQYF.